The 4 T cell receptor beta chains below come from one sample, sequenced in a study of blood T cell repertoires in COVID-19. Repertoires were generated with immunoSEQ multiplex PCR, while TCRdb's copy carries only in-frame clones and drops some. The profile shows around 270,000 clones, approximately 90% of them singletons. Sequencing was performed on peripheral blood. The source is a man aged 40-50 years with acute or convalescent COVID-19.

V gene TRBV3-1 (or the pseudogene TRBV3-2) combines with J gene TRBJ2-1, with a possible D match to TRBD1 (6 bases). This CDR3 region has 15 residues. Trimming stripped 0 bases from V and 13 bases from J, with 19 bases between. The germline V gene encodes CDR1 LGHDT and CDR2 YNNKEL (reference sequence). CDR3 DNA sequence: TGTGCCAGCAGCCAAGAGGGATGGGGGCCTTGGAAACAGTTCTTC. It yields the protein CASSQEGWGPWKQFF.

This chain uses TRBV7-2 with TRBJ1-5; D gene ambiguous. The CDR3 extends over 12 amino acids. Germline values: CDR1 SGHTA, CDR2 FQGNSA. Trimming removed 1 base at V and 6 bases at J, with 4 bases between. In nucleotides, the CDR3 is TGTGCCAGCAGCTTAGTTCGTCAGCCCCAGCATTTT. Translated: CASSLVRQPQHF.

This clone was counted a few times. This chain links TRBV6-2 or TRBV6-3 with TRBJ1-5; tentative D call: TRBD1 (5 bases). The length of the CDR3 is 14 residues. With 0 bases removed from V and 4 bases from J, the gap between germline ends came to 7 bases. Germline V gene sequence: CDR1 MNHEY, CDR2 SVGEGT. The CDR3 DNA is TGTGCCAGCAGTTACTCTGGGGGGAATCAGCCCCAGCATTTT. Its translation is CASSYSGGNQPQHF.

The chain recombines TRBV5-8 with TRBJ1-1, with D perhaps matching TRBD1 (6 bases). This CDR3 region has 12 residues. Germline assignment: CDR1 SGHTS and CDR2 YDEGEE. Trimming left V 2 bases short and J 10 bases short, with 12 bases between. The DNA for the CDR3 is TGTGCCAGCAGCTTCCAGGGGCATAGAGCTTTCTTT. It translates to CASSFQGHRAFF.